These T cell receptor beta chains were read from a single sample in a study of shared clonotypes between healthy human individuals. Clones were read by immunoSEQ multiplex PCR, and TCRdb kept only the in-frame ones, dropping some. This table holds about 670,000 clones, more than 70% found once. The sequencing input was memory CD4+ T cells sorted from blood. The source is a woman aged 30 to 39 in good health. Each CDR3 is given with its conserved first and last residue. The D gene is left open where the match is weak. A clone size is listed for some rows: how often the clone was seen (once, few, many), or a class if it is expanded.

size | J | D | V | DNA | CDR3
few | TRBJ2-7 | - | TRBV28 | TGTGCCAGCAGTTCGGGGGCGACTAGCAGATCCTACGAGCAGTACTTC | CASSSGATSRSYEQYF
- | TRBJ1-5 | - | TRBV28 | TGTGCCAGCACTCTCTTAGGGGAGCCCCAGCATTTT | CASTLLGEPQHF
few | TRBJ2-1 | - | TRBV11-2 | TGTGCCAGCAGCTTACAAGATCCACAGTTCTTC | CASSLQDPQFF
- | TRBJ2-7 | - | TRBV6-5 | TGTGCCAGCAGCCGACAGGACTCCTACGAGCAGTACTTC | CASSRQDSYEQYF
- | TRBJ2-5 | - | TRBV5-1 | TGCGCCAGCAGCTTGGTTGGGGGAGTCCCTCAAGAGACCCAGTACTTC | CASSLVGGVPQETQYF
- | TRBJ2-1 | - | TRBV30 | TGTGCCTGGGGCTTTGGGGGGACTGCGGTCGTCAATGAGCAGTTCTTC | CAWGFGGTAVVNEQFF
- | TRBJ1-4 | TRBD1 | TRBV28 | TGTGCCAGCAATCTTAGACAGGGGGGAAGTGAAAAACTGTTTTTT | CASNLRQGGSEKLFF
- | TRBJ1-1 | - | TRBV27 | TGTGCCAGCAGTTTCCGGGCGTCCAGGACTGAAGCTTTCTTT | CASSFRASRTEAFF
- | TRBJ1-1 | TRBD1 | TRBV19 | TGTGCCAGTAGTTCACAGGGGGGGACTGAAGCTTTCTTT | CASSSQGGTEAFF
- | TRBJ1-5 | TRBD1 | TRBV2 | TGTGCCAGCAGCGAACAGGGGCTAGATCAGCCCCAGCATTTT | CASSEQGLDQPQHF
- | TRBJ1-2 | TRBD1 | TRBV5-1 | TGCGCCAGCAGCGGGGGGACAGGGTTAAACTATGGCTACACCTTC | CASSGGTGLNYGYTF
few | TRBJ2-1 | TRBD2 | TRBV5-5 | TGTGCCAGCAGCGAAAGGACTAGCTATGAGCAGTTCTTC | CASSERTSYEQFF
- | TRBJ2-5 | - | TRBV5-4 | TGTGCCAGCAGCCGGGGGACTGGGCAGGGGTTCCAAGAGACCCAGTACTTC | CASSRGTGQGFQETQYF
- | TRBJ2-3 | - | TRBV4-1 | TGCGCCAGCAGCTACCCTGATGGGGGGACGCAGTATTTT | CASSYPDGGTQYF
few | TRBJ1-2 | TRBD1 | TRBV19 | TGTGCCAGTAGTATCTCACAGGGGATAAGCGCTGGCTACACCTTC | CASSISQGISAGYTF
- | TRBJ1-5 | - | TRBV2 | TGTGCCAGCAGAGACCAGGGAGGTCAGCCCCAGCATTTT | CASRDQGGQPQHF
few | TRBJ1-5 | - | TRBV2 | TGTGCCAGCAGGGCGGAAAGGGGCGATCGGCAGCCCCAGCATTTT | CASRAERGDRQPQHF
- | TRBJ1-1 | - | TRBV2 | TGTGCCAGCAACCCTCGGACCAGTCACACTGAAGCTTTCTTT | CASNPRTSHTEAFF
- | TRBJ2-7 | - | TRBV28 | TGTGCCAGCAGCCCGACGTTCCGCGAGCAGTACTTC | CASSPTFREQYF
few | TRBJ1-4 | TRBD1 | TRBV28 | TGTGCCAGCAGTTTACCGGGACAGGGGAAAAATAATGAAAAACTGTTTTTT | CASSLPGQGKNNEKLFF
- | TRBJ2-2 | - | TRBV28 | TGTGCATGCCGCGGGTCTACCGGGGAGCTGTTTTTT | CACRGSTGELFF
- | TRBJ2-2 | TRBD2 | TRBV7-8 | TGTGCCAGCAGCTTAGCTGTATGGCGCTCCGGGATAGCGGGAGGGGAGCTGTTTTTT | CASSLAVWRSGIAGGELFF
once | TRBJ2-3 | - | TRBV19 | TGTGCCAGTATGAACAGGCATGGGGGCACAGATACGCAGTATTTT | CASMNRHGGTDTQYF
- | TRBJ2-4 | - | TRBV28 | TGTGCCAGCAGCCTCACAGGGTTTGGCATTCAGTACTTC | CASSLTGFGIQYF
many | TRBJ1-6 | - | TRBV5-6 | TGTGCCAGCAGCTCCTATAATTCACCCCTCCACTTT | CASSSYNSPLHF
- | TRBJ1-1 | - | TRBV6-6 | TGTGCCAGCAGCCCCACCGGCAGGCCGAACACTGAAGCTTTCTTT | CASSPTGRPNTEAFF
- | TRBJ2-3 | TRBD2 | TRBV5-6 | TGTGCCAGCAGCTTGGTGATTAGCGGGAGTGGGACAGATACGCAGTATTTT | CASSLVISGSGTDTQYF
few | TRBJ1-2 | - | TRBV10-3 | TGTGCCATCAGTGAGCCTGGTACGGACGGGGCTTATGGCTACACCTTC | CAISEPGTDGAYGYTF
- | TRBJ1-2 | - | TRBV4-1 | TGCGCCAGCAGCCGGGCCCCGGGGGTCGACTATGGCTACACCTTC | CASSRAPGVDYGYTF
- | TRBJ1-3 | - | TRBV19 | TGTGCCAGTAGTATAGAGGTCGGAAACACCATATATTTT | CASSIEVGNTIYF
many | TRBJ2-3 | TRBD2 | TRBV27 | TGTGCCAGCACCTCGGGGCTAGCGGGAACTGATACGCAGTATTTT | CASTSGLAGTDTQYF
once | TRBJ2-7 | TRBD2 | TRBV5-1 | TGCGCCAGCAGCAGGACTAGCGGGCTCAACGAGCAGTACTTC | CASSRTSGLNEQYF